Below, 8 T cell receptor beta chains from the same sample are listed, as sequenced in a study of molecular identifiers for immune sequencing clone quantification. TCRdb recomputed calls from the PCR reads with MiXCR, one row per CDR3 protein. The sample yields 63,000 or so distinct CDR3 sequences, about 17% seen once. What was sequenced was naive CD8+ T cells from blood, with Jurkat cell RNA spiked in. The sample's subset: FACS-sorted CD8+CD4-CCR7+CD45RA+ naive T cells. Receptors were obtained from a human donor in good health. Some libraries in this study had Jurkat cell RNA spiked in.

This clonotype appeared a few times. A read error may explain this, as a much larger clone is one base away. CDR3 coding DNA: TGTGCCAGTAGTATATTCCCCTACAATGAGCAGTTCTTC. The encoded protein is CASSIFPYNEQFF. This chain links TRBV19 with TRBJ2-1; D not resolved. The CDR3 is 13 amino acids. Germline V gene lookup returns CDR1 LNHDA and CDR2 SQIVND (reference sequence). Trimming shortened V by 2 bases and J by 2 bases, and 4 bases separated the two germline ends.

About this clonotype: A read error may be the cause here, since a much bigger clone is one base away. CDR3 DNA sequence: TGCAGTGCCCCGGGACTAGCGGGAGTAGATACGCAGTATTTT. It specifies CSAPGLAGVDTQYF. The chain employs TRBV20-1 and TRBJ2-3; 14 positions match TRBD2. Trimming cost V 6 bases and J 5 bases; bases outside gene matches: 4. The CDR3 loop spans 14 amino acids. The germline V gene encodes CDR1 DFQATT and CDR2 SNEGSKA (reference sequence).

This clonotype was detected only a few times. As DNA, the CDR3 is TGTGCCAGCAGCTCGTCAGGGACAGGGAATGGCTACACCTTC. This translates into CASSSSGTGNGYTF. This rearrangement joins TRBV7-9 to TRBJ1-2; 9 bases match TRBD1. J gave up 6 bases and V 4 bases, and 6 bases lay outside the gene matches. Germline V gene lookup returns CDR1 SEHNR and CDR2 FQNEAQ (reference sequence). The CDR3 runs 14 residues. The variable domain in full, completed from reference TRBV7-9 and TRBJ1-2, reads DTGVSQNPRHKITKRGQNVTFRCDPISEHNRLYWYRQTLGQGPEFLTYFQNEAQLEKSRLLSDRFSAERPKGSFSTLEIQRTEQGDSAMYLCASSSSGTGNGYTFGSGTRLTVV.

CDR3 region: CASSLAPAPNYGYTF. In DNA form, the CDR3 reads TGTGCCAGCAGCTTGGCCCCGGCCCCTAACTATGGCTACACCTTC. The chain uses TRBV5-5 and TRBJ1-2, with D unresolved. Germline V lookup: CDR1 SGHKS, CDR2 YYEKEE (reference sequence). Trimming took off 0 bases at V and 0 bases at J, with 9 bases between the two ends. This CDR3 has 15 residues.

This clonotype showed up many times. The rearrangement joins TRBV6-2 or TRBV6-3 to TRBJ2-7; a possible D gene is TRBD1 (6 bases). CDR1 and CDR2 (germline): MNHEY, SVGEGT. This CDR3 has 14 amino acids. The V end was cut by 4 bases, the J end by 6 bases, with 16 bases between. As DNA, the CDR3 is TGTGCCAGCAGTTGGACCGTGGGGGCGGGCGAGCAGTACTTC. This sequence encodes CASSWTVGAGEQYF.

As concerns this clonotype: A much larger clone sits a single nucleotide away, making a read error possible. V gene TRBV5-3 combines with J gene TRBJ2-7, with 7 nucleotides matching TRBD1. TRBV5-3 is an ORF, and what it does is uncertain. The CDR3 is made up of 16 amino acids. CDR3 residues: CASSSDSGQPSYERYF. DNA for the CDR3: TGTGCCAGCAGCTCCGACTCGGGACAGCCCTCCTACGAGCGGTACTTC.

This clonotype was seen at least ten times. The CDR3 sequence is CASRPGGVGDGYTF. CDR3 in DNA: TGTGCCAGCAGGCCAGGGGGTGTGGGCGATGGCTACACCTTC. The V and J genes are TRBV7-2 and TRBJ1-2, with 7 bases aligning to TRBD1. Germline V gives CDR1 SGHTA, CDR2 FQGNSA. The CDR3 has 14 amino acids. Trimming removed 6 bases from V and 6 bases from J; junction bases left unmatched: 10.

J is TRBJ2-1 and V is TRBV6-2 or TRBV6-3; no definite D call. V was trimmed by 6 bases and J by 9 bases, leaving 15 bases between them. Germline V lookup: CDR1 MNHEY, CDR2 SVGEGT. CDR3 size: 13 residues. The CDR3 region has the DNA TGTGCCAGCAGGCCCAAGTTGACGGTTGAGCAGTTCTTC. Protein product: CASRPKLTVEQFF.